Below, one T cell receptor beta chain is given with its context. Its antigen is still unknown. The record has no base qualities; no much larger clone is one base away. The data are from a study of T cell responses to AZD1222 COVID-19 vaccine (dated by TCRdb to the early 2020s). Looking at the study overall: AZD1222 recipients given second doses at about 4 weeks or at about 12 weeks were pooled, since spike-specific TCR depth and breadth were not found to differ between the two schedules. A total of 233 trial participants underwent TCR sequencing, of whom under 220 had received two doses of AZD1222 and 26 had received two doses of the MenACWY control vaccine. Enrollment into the trials was organized by age into subgroups of 18-55, 56-69 and 70-plus years, and those subgroups contained approximately 160, 26 and 62 TCR-sequenced participants, respectively. Paper-wide results and their limitations: Participants were mostly white British, with more females than males. The authors suggested clonal diversity may have been underestimated. Conclusions about previously exposed vaccinees were limited because only six AZD1222 recipients were SARS-CoV-2 seropositive at baseline. After two AZD1222 doses, both the breadth and the depth of spike-specific TCRs were significantly higher than at day 0 and than in MenACWY recipients. In the small 56-69-year group, the increase in depth fell short of significance, most likely because of low power. Vaccine-associated CD4 TCRs spanned the whole spike protein, with dominant responses in regions 160-218 and 743-854. Reportedly, close to half of the unique spike-specific TCRs recognized epitopes lying outside the regions that are mutated in the B.1.351 and B.1.1.7 variants. Because no day 14 peak-response samples were available, repertoires were characterized only after the peak T cell response.

This specimen's time point label, interpreted: baseline before first vaccination. The vaccinee samples were drawn from two UK trials, COV001 and COV002, one of which was a single-blind randomized controlled phase 2/3 trial testing AZD1222 (ChAdOx1 nCoV-19) in healthy adults. Trial participant PBMC samples were collected at day 0 and day 28 after the second dose for TCRbeta chain sequencing. The germline V gene encodes CDR1 SGHAT and CDR2 FQNNGV. Trimming costs V 7 bases and J 0 bases, and their ends lie 12 bases apart. Spanning cysteine to phenylalanine, the CDR3 consists of 14 amino acids. Only CDR3 DNA remains: 42 bases, in frame from the first base. The CDR3 regions of human TCRbeta chains were analyzed by immunosequencing. In the source study's methods: TCRs in the repertoires were matched against a reference library of SARS-CoV-2-specific TCRs that had been generated with the MIRA antigen-specificity platform. Breadth was defined as the fraction of unique TCRs that were SARS-CoV-2-associated, and depth was defined as the fraction of total T cells that were SARS-CoV-2-associated. Each spike-specific TCR was assigned to its reactive spike region and to a CD4 or CD8 class using the MIRA data. Log10-transformed breadth and depth values were compared by one-way ANOVA with Sidak's multiple comparisons tests. The clones in this table, taken by TCRdb from immuneACCESS, are in-frame only. Not every clone is retained; where verified, under half of the shortfall comes from an unresolved V gene, and the cause of the rest is unknown. The V and J calls and clone size are taken from that table; D and trimming were inferred from the DNA. For this sample there are under 150,000 clones; over 75% appear just once. The ten largest clonotypes hold roughly 7.8% of the sample.

The clonotype originates from an adult in good health. This specimen consisted of peripheral blood, obtained on day 0 of AZD1222 vaccination. The V and J genes are TRBV11-2 and TRBJ2-5, with the D gene not confidently named. The CDR3 region: CASTFDFYQETQYF. The base sequence is TGTGCCAGCACCTTTGACTTTTACCAAGAGACCCAGTACTTC.